This section outlines one T cell receptor beta chain sequence together with its context. Its antigen is currently unknown. From germline, CDR1 is LNHNV and CDR2 YYDKDF (reference sequence). This CDR3 has 15 amino acids. Germline trimming cut 3 bases from V and 5 bases from J; bases unmatched to any gene: 5. The data are from a study of cytotoxic CD8 clonotypes in ibrutinib-treated CLL. Study context: A median around 12 months of treatment, range 6 to 36, preceded the collection of response samples.

Overall study findings and caveats: Whereas clonality rose at ibrutinib response, it declined toward baseline at progression.

Genomic DNA for TCR beta libraries, approximately 2.1 micrograms, came from cryopreserved PBMCs. The intended depth for sequencing was 1 in 200,000 to 1 in 1 million T cells. Only in-frame clones appear in the TCRdb table, and some are missing; sequencing was by immunoSEQ multiplex PCR. The data contain about 300,000 clones, 67% of them singletons. This TCR was sampled from a human donor with chronic lymphocytic leukemia. The specimen comprised PBMCs, sampled after 36 months of ibrutinib treatment. The chain couples TRBV15 to TRBJ1-5; 9 bases fit TRBD1. The CDR3 here is CATSSQGQGDQPQHF. Here the CDR3 DNA reads TGTGCCACCAGCAGCCAGGGACAGGGCGATCAGCCCCAGCATTTT. Variable domain in full (rest from reference TRBV15 and TRBJ1-5): DAMVIQNPRYQVTQFGKPVTLSCSQTLNHNVMYWYQQKSSQAPKLLFHYYDKDFNNEADTPDNFQSRRPNTSFCFLDIRSPGLGDTAMYLCATSSQGQGDQPQHFGDGTRLSIL.